The 31 T cell receptor beta chains below all came from one sample that was sequenced in a study of blood T cell repertoires in COVID-19. Measured with immunoSEQ multiplex PCR; TCRdb has only the in-frame clones, and not every one. The sample shows about 130,000 clones, 65% to 90% of them seen only once. The source material was peripheral blood. These receptors were obtained from an elderly man with active or convalescent COVID-19.

This clone came up once. This CDR3 reads CAWASGGVSYEQYF. The CDR3 DNA follows: TGTGCCTGGGCTAGCGGGGGGGTCTCCTACGAGCAGTACTTC. This rearrangement joins TRBV30 to TRBJ2-7; 12 positions agree with TRBD2. With 5 bases clipped from V and 0 bases from J, the junction kept 2 bases outside the gene matches. Germline lookup yields CDR1 GTSNPN and CDR2 SVGIG (reference sequence). This CDR3 is built from 14 residues.

This rearrangement joins TRBV12-5 to TRBJ1-5; 8 bases agree with TRBD1. CDR1 LGHNT and CDR2 FRNRAP come from the germline V gene. The CDR3 runs 17 residues. V shed 0 bases and J 9 bases; nucleotides not matched to a gene: 13. The CDR3 nucleotides are TGTGCTAGTGGTTTGGTAGACGTGACAGGGGCAGTGTGGCCCCAGCATTTT. It translates to CASGLVDVTGAVWPQHF.

The V and J genes are TRBV30 and TRBJ2-7, with D possibly TRBD1 on 5 matching bases. V dropped 1 base and J dropped 6 bases, with 13 bases sitting between them. CDR1 is GTSNPN and CDR2 is SVGIG in the germline V gene (reference sequence). The CDR3 has 13 amino acids. Here the CDR3 reads CAWSASTRGEQYF. The DNA of the CDR3 is TGTGCCTGGAGTGCATCGACAAGGGGCGAGCAGTACTTC.

The CDR3 sequence: CASSDASSLEQFF. DNA for the CDR3: TGTGCCAGCAGTGACGCGTCTAGCCTTGAGCAGTTCTTC. V gene TRBV6-4 combines with J gene TRBJ2-1; D might be TRBD2 (5 bases). The CDR3 consists of 13 residues. Trimming removed 2 bases at V and 9 bases at J, with 11 bases between. Looked up from germline, CDR1 is MRHNA and CDR2 is SNTAGT.

V is TRBV11-2 and J is TRBJ1-2; TRBD1 aligns across 7 bases. V lost 1 base to trimming and J lost 3 bases; unmatched junction nucleotides: 8. Per the germline V gene, CDR1 is SGHAT and CDR2 is FQNNGV. This CDR3 is built from 16 residues. The CDR3 DNA follows: TGTGCCAGCAGCTTAGGCGGGTCCAGGGGGTACTATGGCTACACCTTC. Its translation: CASSLGGSRGYYGYTF.

The chain joins TRBV19 to TRBJ1-5, with unresolved D. Trimming shortened V by 6 bases and J by 9 bases, and 12 bases separated the two germline ends. CDR1 and CDR2 (germline): LNHDA, SQIVND (reference sequence). This CDR3 comprises 12 residues. DNA of the CDR3: TGTGCCAGTAGCCCGGAGAAGGTGCCCCAGCATTTT. It translates to CASSPEKVPQHF.

The rearrangement joins TRBV7-6 to TRBJ1-6, with D uncertain. The CDR3 consists of 18 residues. CDR1 and CDR2 (germline): SGHVS, FNYEAQ. The V end lost 5 bases, the J end lost 5 bases, and 22 bases lay between the germline ends. This chain's CDR3 is CASSPFQRFDRDNSPLHF. As DNA, the CDR3 is TGTGCCAGCAGCCCATTCCAGCGGTTCGATAGAGATAATTCACCCCTCCACTTT.

V gene TRBV5-1 combines with J gene TRBJ2-7; 7 positions match TRBD2. The CDR3 has 15 amino acids. Germline-derived CDR1 and CDR2 are SGHRS and YFSETQ. V lost 1 base and J lost 2; bases outside the gene matches: 6. CDR3 residues: CASSLRGSGTYEQYF. The DNA for the CDR3 is TGCGCCAGCAGCTTGCGCGGGAGTGGCACCTACGAGCAGTACTTC.

The gene calls are TRBV19 and TRBJ1-1; D call uncertain. Between the trimmed V and J ends, which lost 5 bases and 0 bases, there was a span of 10 bases. CDR3 length: 14 residues. Germline loops: CDR1 LNHDA, CDR2 SQIVND (reference sequence). CDR3 bases: TGTGCCAGTAGTCCCCTCATAGTGAACACTGAAGCTTTCTTT. Its protein product is CASSPLIVNTEAFF.

This chain joins TRBV11-3 and TRBJ2-2; no reliable D call. CDR3 size: 13 residues. Germline CDR1 reads SGHNT; CDR2 reads YENEEA. V lost 1 base and J 6 bases, leaving 6 bases between the germline ends. The CDR3 region is CASSLVGAGELFF. The CDR3 coding sequence is TGTGCCAGCAGCTTAGTCGGAGCCGGGGAGCTGTTTTTT. Filled out from reference TRBV11-3 and TRBJ2-2, the complete variable domain reads EAGVVQSPRYKIIEKKQPVAFWCNPISGHNTLYWYLQNLGQGPELLIRYENEEAVDDSQLPKDRFSAERLKGVDSTLKIQPAELGDSAVYLCASSLVGAGELFFGEGSRLTVL.

The chain carries TRBV19 and TRBJ2-5; D may be TRBD2 (6 bases). The CDR3 runs 14 residues. Germline lookup yields CDR1 LNHDA and CDR2 SQIVND (reference sequence). V gave up 5 bases and J gave up 7 bases, with 17 bases separating them. The CDR3 loop reads CASSARDSTRTQYF. CDR3 nucleotides: TGTGCCAGTAGTGCCCGGGACTCAACGCGGACCCAGTACTTC.

The chain couples TRBV5-1 to TRBJ2-5; unclear D gene. The germline gives CDR1 SGHRS, CDR2 YFSETQ. This CDR3 has 15 amino acids. V was trimmed by 0 bases and J by 0 bases, leaving 9 bases between them. As DNA, the CDR3 is TGCGCCAGCAGCTTGGGTTCTACAGACCAAGAGACCCAGTACTTC. It specifies CASSLGSTDQETQYF.

V gene TRBV7-3 combines with J gene TRBJ1-5, with no clear D. Germline CDR1 SGHTA, CDR2 FQGTGA. The V end was cut by 1 base, the J end by 1 base, with 8 bases between. The CDR3 runs 15 residues. As DNA, the CDR3 is TGTGCCAGCAGCTTAAAGGGAGGGAGCAATCAGCCCCAGCATTTT. Its translation is CASSLKGGSNQPQHF. The full variable domain, rest sourced from reference TRBV7-3 and TRBJ1-5, is GAGVSQTPSNKVTEKGKYVELRCDPISGHTALYWYRQSLGQGPEFLIYFQGTGAADDSGLPNDRFFAVRPEGSVSTLKIQRTERGDSAVYLCASSLKGGSNQPQHFGDGTRLSIL.

This clone was observed a few times. This sequence joins TRBV3-1 (or the pseudogene TRBV3-2) and TRBJ2-1; 7 bases fit TRBD1. Looked up from germline, CDR1 is LGHDT and CDR2 is YNNKEL (reference sequence). With 4 bases clipped from V and 4 bases from J, the junction kept 7 bases outside the gene matches. This CDR3 spans 15 amino acids. The chain's CDR3 is CASSRVDREYNEQFF. CDR3 DNA: TGTGCCAGCAGCCGGGTAGACAGGGAGTACAATGAGCAGTTCTTC.

The chain joins TRBV18 to TRBJ1-5, with 8 bases aligning to TRBD1. The CDR3 sequence is 15 residues long. Per germline, CDR1 KGHSH and CDR2 LQKENI. V shed 2 bases, J shed 6 bases, and the junction held 6 bases outside the gene matches. The CDR3 region has the DNA TGTGCCAGCTCACCATCGAGACAGGGGCCTCAGCCCCAGCATTTT. As protein: CASSPSRQGPQPQHF.

The chain has TRBV14 and TRBJ1-1; D is undetermined. CDR3 length equals 13 residues. From germline, CDR1 is SGHDN and CDR2 FVKESK. V was cut by 0 bases and J by 5 bases, with 7 bases left in between. DNA of the CDR3: TGTGCCAGCAGCCAAGAACGGAGGACTGAAGCTTTCTTT. Translated, it gives CASSQERRTEAFF.

The chain recombines TRBV4-2 with TRBJ2-1; TRBD2 matches 12 bases. Germline assignment: CDR1 LGHNA and CDR2 YNFKEQ. The V and J ends lost 5 bases and 5 bases, in that order; junction bases with no gene match: 13. This CDR3 region has 18 residues. The CDR3 DNA reads as TGTGCCAGCAGCGTGACTAGCGGGAGACCTCGGGGCGACAATGAGCAGTTCTTC. This translates into CASSVTSGRPRGDNEQFF.

Concerning this clone: Other DNA sequences in the same sample also yield this CDR3. V usage is TRBV19 and J usage is TRBJ2-2; TRBD1 matches 7 bases. CDR1 and CDR2 (germline): LNHDA, SQIVND (reference sequence). V lost 5 bases, J lost 0 bases, and 3 bases stayed unmatched. The CDR3 consists of 15 residues. The CDR3 reads CASSLGTANTGELFF. DNA for the CDR3: TGTGCCAGTAGTCTCGGGACAGCGAACACCGGGGAGCTGTTTTTT.

The rearrangement uses TRBV4-1 and TRBJ1-5; 9 positions agree with TRBD1. The junction had 11 bases not matched to a gene; V was cut back by 4 bases and J by 4 bases. CDR1 MGHRA and CDR2 YSYEKL come from the germline V gene. The CDR3 is 17 amino acids. This CDR3 reads CASSRVPGQGTNQPQHF. In DNA form, the CDR3 reads TGCGCCAGCAGCCGAGTTCCGGGACAGGGAACGAATCAGCCCCAGCATTTT.

The V and J genes are TRBV5-4 and TRBJ1-2, with a weak D call TRBD1 (5 bases). The CDR3 is made up of 14 amino acids. Trimming left V 2 bases short and J 7 bases short, with 15 bases between. CDR1 and CDR2 from the germline V gene are SGHNT and YYREEE (reference sequence). CDR3 residues: CASSFRGGRGGYTF. The CDR3, as DNA: TGTGCCAGCAGCTTTCGGGGGGGGAGAGGTGGCTACACCTTC.

This chain links TRBV15 with TRBJ1-1; TRBD1 agrees at 8 bases. Germline V gene data show CDR1 as LNHNV and CDR2 as YYDKDF (reference sequence). After removal of 2 bases from V and 5 bases from J, the junction contained 7 bases not matched to a gene. This CDR3 has 15 residues. CDR3 sequence (DNA): TGTGCCACCAGCAGAACTCAGGGGGCCGGAACTGAAGCTTTCTTT. As protein: CATSRTQGAGTEAFF.

The chain combines TRBV7-3 with TRBJ2-1; TRBD2 aligns across 9 bases. The CDR3 has 21 amino acids. CDR1 SGHTA and CDR2 FQGTGA come from the germline V gene. V shed 5 bases and J 1 base; nucleotides not matched to a gene: 21. In nucleotides, the CDR3 is TGTGCCAGCAGCCCAATGGGGGAGCGGGGGGCCCTCCTCACATCCTACAATGAGCAGTTCTTC. Protein sequence: CASSPMGERGALLTSYNEQFF.

The CDR3 sequence: CASSERAGVGTDTQYF. CDR3 sequence (DNA): TGTGCCAGCAGCGAGCGAGCAGGGGTGGGCACAGATACGCAGTATTTT. The chain has TRBV6-2 or TRBV6-3 and TRBJ2-3; perhaps TRBD1 as D (6 bases). With 6 bases removed from V and 1 base from J, the gap between germline ends came to 17 bases. This CDR3 contains 16 residues. CDR1 is MNHEY and CDR2 is SVGEGT in the germline V gene.

This rearrangement joins TRBV4-3 to TRBJ2-5; D ambiguous. Germline loops: CDR1 LGHNA, CDR2 YSLEER. Trimming shortened V by 2 bases and J by 7 bases, and 11 bases separated the two germline ends. The CDR3 sequence is 13 residues long. CDR3 amino acids: CASSQPPSGTQYF. Here the CDR3 DNA reads TGCGCCAGCAGCCAACCTCCTTCGGGGACCCAGTACTTC.

The V and J genes are TRBV28 and TRBJ1-2; D remains ambiguous. CDR3 length: 12 amino acids. In germline, CDR1 is MDHEN, CDR2 SYDVKM. V lost 5 bases to trimming and J lost 7 bases, with 11 bases between them. CDR3 DNA: TGTGCCAGCAGTGCGGGGTTGTTTGGCTACACCTTC. It codes for CASSAGLFGYTF.

This chain links TRBV4-1 with TRBJ2-5, with 7 positions matching TRBD2. The CDR3 is made up of 13 amino acids. V trimming: 5 bases; J trimming: 4 bases; junction bases outside the gene matches: 4. Germline V lookup: CDR1 MGHRA, CDR2 YSYEKL. The CDR3 DNA reads as TGCGCCAGCAGCGGACTAGTTAGAGAGACCCAGTACTTC. As protein: CASSGLVRETQYF.

This clone was counted a single time. The rearrangement joins TRBV6-5 to TRBJ2-2, with D tentatively TRBD1 (6 bases). The CDR3 is made up of 15 amino acids. Looked up from germline, CDR1 is MNHEY and CDR2 is SVGAGI. V shed 6 bases and J shed 0 bases, with 11 bases lying between them. The CDR3 nucleotides read TGTGCCAGCAGGCCAGGGGAGACGAACACCGGGGAGCTGTTTTTT. This codes for CASRPGETNTGELFF.

This chain joins TRBV28 and TRBJ1-6; possibly TRBD1 for D (5 bases). In germline, CDR1 is MDHEN, CDR2 SYDVKM. The CDR3 is 12 residues long. V lost 5 bases, J lost 14 bases, and 13 bases lay in between. CDR3 DNA: TGTGCCAGCAGTCTCGGACAAAGAACCCTCCACTTT. It is translated as CASSLGQRTLHF.

The V gene is TRBV19, the J gene TRBJ2-3; 13 bases fit TRBD2. There are 14 residues in the CDR3. Germline V gives CDR1 LNHDA, CDR2 SQIVND (reference sequence). V dropped 6 bases and J dropped 6; count of bases not matched to a gene: 3. The CDR3 sequence: CASRGLAGLDTQYF. The CDR3 region has the DNA TGTGCCAGTAGGGGACTAGCGGGGCTCGATACGCAGTATTTT.

The gene calls are TRBV29-1 and TRBJ1-2; D may be TRBD1 (6 bases). V was shortened by 6 bases and J by 4 bases, with 27 bases between the two germline ends. Germline V lookup: CDR1 SQVTM, CDR2 ANQGSEA. The CDR3 runs to 17 residues. CDR3 DNA sequence: TGCAGCGTCCTACCTGGGACATGGGTGTTGCTTGGCTATGGCTACACCTTC. As protein: CSVLPGTWVLLGYGYTF.

J is TRBJ2-6 and V is TRBV7-2, with a tentative D call TRBD2 (6 bases). Germline CDR1 is SGHTA and CDR2 is FQGNSA. The CDR3 totals 16 residues. Trimming shortened V by 0 bases and J by 4 bases, and 10 bases separated the two germline ends. The CDR3 loop reads CASSLAGGFGANVLTF. DNA of the CDR3: TGTGCCAGCAGCTTAGCGGGGGGTTTCGGGGCCAACGTCCTGACTTTC.